This TCR beta chain appears in the sequencing data of a study of blood T cell repertoires in COVID-19 (dated by TCRdb to about 2020). Regarding the complete study: Collaborator samples came from the United States, Italy and Spain and covered acute and convalescent phases of COVID-19. A freely available public database, intended as a resource for researchers studying the immune response to SARS-CoV-2, is where the repertoires were released. Where available, HLA class I and class II types were obtained from metadata supplied by the sample provider rather than from assay-based typing. Deeply sampled blood TCRbeta repertoires from subjects exposed to, actively infected with, or recovered from COVID-19 were included in the dataset. The samples were drawn from two sources: the first 160 participants of the ongoing ImmuneRACE study, and over 950 subjects contributed by 6 global collaborators. The prospective study material was composed of cDNA or gDNA derived from T cells, B-cell-depleted T cells, or PBMCs. A de-identified subject ID, COVID-19 status, age in years and sex were almost always included in the sample metadata.

V was cut back by 6 bases and J by 2 bases, leaving a gap of 10 bases between them. From the cysteine up to the phenylalanine, the CDR3 has a length of 14 residues. Left in the record is the CDR3 DNA by itself, 42 bases read in frame from the first base. In the germline V gene (reference sequence), CDR1 corresponds to MNHEY and CDR2 to SMNVEV. Beyond this particular receptor, the publication reports: How much clinical and demographic metadata was included differed by source and by participant, and the metadata was provided uncurated.

Participants in the prospective study were enrolled through a virtual design, were aged roughly 18 to 100 years, and lived in roughly 24 United States geographic areas. To assign participants to cohorts, the prospective study relied on clinical history that participants themselves reported in a screening survey and a study questionnaire. Mobile phlebotomists in the prospective study collected whole blood, serum and a nasopharyngeal or oropharyngeal swab from every participant. Additional blood draws and questionnaires over a 2-month period could optionally be provided by prospective study participants. Before DNA extraction, prospective study blood samples were shipped either frozen or at room temperature. TCRbeta CDR3 regions were amplified from genomic DNA by means of the immunoSEQ Assay, a bias-controlled multiplex PCR. In the source study's methods: Within the assay, amplification of reference gene primers was used to estimate how many nucleated cells each sample contained. To quantify the absolute abundance of each unique TCRbeta CDR3 rearrangement, sequence reads were collapsed and filtered. For each sample, productive Simpson clonality was calculated as the square root of Simpson's diversity index over productive rearrangements. TCRdb provides this immuneACCESS table in a form limited to in-frame rearrangements. Some clones are lacking; in checked studies, under half of them reflect an unresolved V gene, and why the rest are absent is not known. V, J and clone size reflect that table, while D and trimming were determined from the DNA. For this sample the table gives around 200,000 clones, of which around 88% were detected only once. The ten largest clones take up 4.5% to 7% of the sample.

About this clone: What this receptor recognizes is not known. No clone much larger than this one lies a single base away; base qualities are absent.

The chain is assembled from TRBV27 and TRBJ2-2; a weak D assignment points to TRBD2 (6 bases agree). The sequencing input was PBMCs or T cells enriched from blood (not recorded which). The receptor comes from a man between 40 and 49 years old with acute COVID-19. The nucleotide sequence is given as TGTGCCAGCAGCCCGGGACTTAACACCGGGGAGCTGTTTTTT. This sequence encodes CASSPGLNTGELFF.